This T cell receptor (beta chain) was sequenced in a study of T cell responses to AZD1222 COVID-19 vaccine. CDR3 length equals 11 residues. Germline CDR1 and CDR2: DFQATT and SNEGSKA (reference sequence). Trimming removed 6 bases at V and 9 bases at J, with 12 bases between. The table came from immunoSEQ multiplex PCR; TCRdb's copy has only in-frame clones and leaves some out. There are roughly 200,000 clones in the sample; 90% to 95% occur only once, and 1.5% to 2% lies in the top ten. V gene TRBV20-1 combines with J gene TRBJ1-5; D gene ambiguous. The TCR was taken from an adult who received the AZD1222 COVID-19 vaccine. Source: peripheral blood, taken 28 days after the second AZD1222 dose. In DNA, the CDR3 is TGCAGTGCGCCTCTCGGCGGGCCCCAGCATTTT. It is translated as CSAPLGGPQHF.